This T cell receptor beta chain emerged from a study of T cell responses to AZD1222 COVID-19 vaccine. General observations from the study: A reported finding is that nearly half of spike-specific TCRs target unmutated variant regions.

Method: immunoSEQ multiplex PCR; TCRdb's copy keeps in-frame clones and lacks some. The table records 100,000 or so clones, 92% of them present only once. Note on this clone: Antigen specificity is unknown.

Deletions cut 6 bases from V and 4 bases from J, with 9 bases between. CDR3 length equals 12 residues. This rearrangement joins TRBV12-3 or TRBV12-4 to TRBJ1-2; D is undetermined. The source of this sequence is an adult who received the AZD1222 COVID-19 vaccine. Here the sequenced sample was peripheral blood, taken 28 days after the second AZD1222 dose. This chain's CDR3 is CASRSTGYGYTF. The CDR3 DNA reads TGTGCCAGCAGGTCAACGGGCTATGGCTACACCTTC.